Listed here is a single T cell receptor beta chain. Its target is unknown. CDR1 SGHRS and CDR2 YFSETQ come from the germline V gene. The CDR3 extends over 14 amino acids. Trimming shortened V by 0 bases and J by 10 bases, and 17 bases separated the two germline ends. TCRdb analysed the 5' RACE reads with MiXCR anew, one entry per CDR3 protein. Found here are tens of thousands of distinct CDR3 sequences, 25% to 30% of them singletons; the top ten hold roughly 3%. Study-level points and caveats: The TCR gene usage of tumor memory CD4+ T cells clustered together with blood and lymph node memory CD4+ cells and with lymph node naive CD4+ cells.

The TCR comes from a female donor with breast cancer. Sample: tumor-infiltrating memory CD4+ T cells sorted from the breast tumor. Subset specified: memory CD4+ T cells, CD4+CD45RO+CD25-. The chain combines TRBV5-1 with TRBJ2-7; D perhaps matches TRBD1 (6 bases). CDR3 sequence reads: CASSLDTGNRNQYF. CDR3 nucleotides: TGCGCCAGCAGCTTGGATACAGGGAACCGCAACCAGTACTTC.